This TCR beta chain comes out of a study of patients and donors after allogeneic stem cell transplantation. TCRdb reprocessed the RT-PCR reads via MiXCR and lists one record per CDR3 protein. The repertoire holds around 200,000 distinct CDR3 sequences, with roughly two fifths as singletons. There are 14 residues in the CDR3. The ends were cut back, 5 bases at V and 6 bases at J, with 16 bases in the middle. In germline, CDR1 is LNHDA, CDR2 SQIVND (reference sequence). The clonotype originates from a human donor who was either an allogeneic HSCT recipient or a stem cell or donor lymphocyte infusion donor (not recorded which). It is not recorded whose cells these are; they may come from a transplant donor. This sequence joins TRBV19 and TRBJ1-1; possible D gene TRBD1, 5 bases. Sequencing was done on a sample of blood, either unsorted or a sorted T cell fraction (not recorded which). The DNA of the CDR3 is TGTGCCAGTAGTTTACGGGACGGGCGCTCTGAAGCTTTCTTT. It is translated as CASSLRDGRSEAFF.